The clone carrying this TCR beta chain was counted only a few times. Clones were sequenced by immunoSEQ multiplex PCR, and TCRdb holds only the in-frame ones, with some missing. In the table there are roughly 310,000 clones, 88% of which are singletons. The sample is drawn from a study of cytomegalovirus exposure and HLA in healthy donors. The trim removed 6 bases at V and 7 bases at J, leaving 11 bases unmatched. Germline assignment: CDR1 MNHNS and CDR2 SASEGT. The CDR3 loop spans 14 amino acids. Material: PBMCs. The chain recombines TRBV6-1 with TRBJ2-7; 8 bases are shared with TRBD1. The receptor comes from a man aged 30 to 39 in good health and CMV-seronegative. The CDR3 sequence is CASSEDRVLREQYF. CDR3 DNA sequence: TGTGCCAGCAGCGAGGACAGGGTCCTACGGGAGCAGTACTTC.